Shown below are 14 T cell receptor beta chains from a single sample sequenced in a study of regulatory T cells in long-lasting Graves disease. Indicated time point: newly diagnosed GD, antithyroid drugs for less than 3 months. After RNA was extracted from PBMCs, the TCR library was made from it. Arm-PCR of CDR3 regions and iRepertoire HTBI primers were used to build TCR beta libraries. MiXCR, run by TCRdb on the multiplex PCR reads, gives a single entry per CDR3 protein. This sample has around 450,000 distinct CDR3 sequences; 15% occur once, and the top ten carry approximately 15%. The same sample was also used in a study of T cells in Graves' hyperthyroidism and ophthalmopathy.

The material was peripheral blood mononuclear cells (PBMCs), obtained at new diagnosis, from a patient treated with antithyroid drugs. The receptor source for this set is a woman in her twenties or thirties with Graves disease.

This clonotype was seen ten or more times. This chain connects TRBV20-1 to TRBJ2-1, with TRBD2 identical over 8 bases. The V gene end was trimmed by 4 bases and the J gene end by 7 bases; junction bases not matched to a gene: 9. This CDR3 spans 14 amino acids. Germline values: CDR1 DFQATT, CDR2 SNEGSKA (reference sequence). DNA for the CDR3: TGCAGTGCTACGACCGGGACTAGGGTAAATGAGCAGTTCTTC. Translated: CSATTGTRVNEQFF.

The chain is built from TRBV5-1 and TRBJ2-7, with 13 bases aligning to TRBD2. This CDR3 spans 17 amino acids. Germline CDR1 SGHRS, CDR2 YFSETQ. V shed 5 bases, J shed 3 bases, and the junction held 11 bases outside the gene matches. The CDR3 protein is CASRRGLAGDRDYEQYF. In DNA, the CDR3 is TGCGCCAGCAGACGCGGACTAGCGGGAGATCGGGACTACGAGCAGTACTTC.

This clonotype was counted many times. This chain uses TRBV3-1 with TRBJ1-1, with D possibly being TRBD1 (6 bases). Germline CDR1 LGHDT, CDR2 YNNKEL (reference sequence). This CDR3 is built from 15 residues. Trimming took 4 bases from V and 4 from J, leaving 16 bases between them. The CDR3 loop is CASSPPGVRTTEAFF. CDR3 sequence (DNA): TGTGCCAGCAGCCCCCCAGGGGTCCGGACCACTGAAGCTTTCTTT.

Concerning this clonotype itself: The CDR3 does not end in the conserved phenylalanine or tryptophan, so this is likely a read error. The chain has TRBV9 and TRBJ1-2; D is ambiguous. CDR3 length: 11 residues. Germline CDR1 and CDR2: SGDLS and YYNGEE. Trimming pared 3 bases from V and 5 bases from J, leaving 5 bases between. The CDR3 region is CASSAPYGYTY. The CDR3 nucleotides are TGTGCCAGCAGCGCCCCATATGGCTACACCTAC.

A word on this clonotype: This may stem from a read error, because a much larger clone lies one nucleotide away. The rearrangement uses TRBV4-1 and TRBJ2-1; weak D call: TRBD2 (6 bases). This CDR3 is 16 amino acids long. CDR1 and CDR2 from the germline V gene are MGHRA and YSYEKL. V lost 3 bases and J 0 bases, leaving 12 bases between the germline ends. CDR3 protein: CASSHGRQSSYNEQFF. In nucleotides, the CDR3 is TGCGCCAGCAGCCATGGGAGGCAGTCCTCCTACAATGAGCAGTTCTTC.

For this clonotype: The junction shows a germline mismatch at one end, possibly a read error. The chain uses TRBV7-9 and TRBJ2-3; possible D gene TRBD2, 5 bases. CDR1 and CDR2 from the germline V gene are SEHNR and FQNEAQ (reference sequence). CDR3 size: 14 residues. CDR3 protein: CASGLAGGVDTQYF. The DNA for the CDR3 is TGTGCCAGCGGCTTAGCAGGAGGAGTGGATACGCAGTATTTT.

Many counts were recorded for this clonotype. The chain has TRBV30 and TRBJ2-7, with 12 bases aligning to TRBD2. The CDR3 has 14 residues. The ends lost 1 base at V and 4 bases at J; junction bases unmatched: 2. Germline V gene lookup returns CDR1 GTSNPN and CDR2 SVGIG (reference sequence). CDR3 sequence: CAWSGLAGVYEQYF. Written as DNA, the CDR3 is TGTGCCTGGAGTGGACTAGCGGGAGTGTACGAGCAGTACTTC.

This clonotype has a count of ten or more. The rearrangement joins TRBV6-2 or TRBV6-3 to TRBJ2-7; 7 bases match TRBD1. The CDR3 runs to 15 residues. Losses at the gene ends were 5 bases for V and 4 bases for J; bases not matched to a gene: 11. CDR1 is MNHEY and CDR2 is SVGEGT in the germline V gene. As DNA, the CDR3 is TGTGCCAGCAGTCCTGAGGAAGGGGGCTCGTACGAGCAGTACTTC. Translation: CASSPEEGGSYEQYF.

This clonotype was seen repeatedly, ten times or more. V and J are TRBV24-1 and TRBJ1-2; D perhaps matches TRBD1 (6 bases). The CDR3 sequence is 15 residues long. CDR1 is KGHDR, CDR2 SFDVKD, per germline. V gave up 4 bases and J gave up 4 bases, with 15 bases separating them. For the CDR3, the DNA is TGTGCCACCAGTGACCCTACTCGGACAGCCTATGGCTACACCTTC. Amino acids: CATSDPTRTAYGYTF.

This chain links TRBV10-3 with TRBJ2-1, with 9 bases lining up with TRBD2. Germline V lookup: CDR1 ENHRY, CDR2 SYGVKD. V lost 3 bases, J lost 3 bases, and 6 bases stayed unmatched. The CDR3 covers 16 residues. The DNA of the CDR3 is TGTGCCATCAGTGATCTGCGGGAGGGACACTACAATGAGCAGTTCTTC. Translated: CAISDLREGHYNEQFF.

This rearrangement joins TRBV19 to TRBJ2-2; 14 nucleotides line up with TRBD2. The V gene's germline CDR1 is LNHDA and CDR2 SQIVND (reference sequence). The CDR3 runs 16 residues. V trimming: 0 bases; J trimming: 6 bases; junction bases outside the gene matches: 0. CDR3 amino acids: CASSIEGLAGAGELFF. Here the CDR3 DNA reads TGTGCCAGTAGTATAGAGGGACTAGCGGGAGCCGGGGAGCTGTTTTTT.

This clonotype was observed a handful of times. This sequence joins TRBV5-1 and TRBJ2-5; 7 bases align to TRBD1. Germline assignment: CDR1 SGHRS and CDR2 YFSETQ. The V segment lost 5 bases and the J segment 5 bases; nucleotides outside the gene matches: 6. The CDR3 extends over 13 amino acids. CDR3 amino acids: CASRQQGWETQYF. The DNA for the CDR3 is TGCGCCAGCAGACAACAGGGGTGGGAGACCCAGTACTTC.

In regard to this clonotype: Germline and junction disagree at one end, which may indicate a read error. The chain is built from TRBV24-1 and TRBJ2-1; 9 bases line up with TRBD1. This CDR3 is built from 15 residues. Looked up from germline, CDR1 is KGHDR and CDR2 is SFDVKD. CDR3 sequence reads: CATSESTGTGFEQLF. The CDR3 DNA sequence: TGTGCCACCAGTGAATCCACCGGGACAGGGTTTGAGCAGCTCTTC.

The sample holds many counts of this clonotype. This chain uses TRBV24-1 with TRBJ2-2; TRBD2 matches at 11 bases. With 4 bases clipped from V and 7 bases from J, the junction kept 7 bases outside the gene matches. The CDR3 has 16 residues. The V gene's germline CDR1 is KGHDR and CDR2 SFDVKD. CDR3 sequence: CATSDPLAGGIGELFF. The DNA of the CDR3 is TGTGCCACCAGTGACCCTCTAGCGGGAGGTATCGGGGAGCTGTTTTTT.